The clone carrying this TCR beta chain was seen ten or more times. Its antigen is unidentified. Construction of TCR beta libraries relied on iRepertoire HTBI primers and on Arm-PCR targeting CDR3 regions. TCRdb called the multiplex PCR reads again in MiXCR, with one record for every CDR3 protein. Of about 350,000 distinct CDR3 sequences listed, about 17% are singletons. With 4 bases removed from V and 4 bases from J, the gap between germline ends came to 14 bases. Germline V gene data show CDR1 as SGHDN and CDR2 as FVKESK. CDR3 size: 15 residues. Time point here: newly diagnosed GD, antithyroid drugs for less than 3 months. PBMCs provided the RNA from which the TCR library was made. This sample is drawn from a study of regulatory T cells in long-lasting Graves disease. Study-wide results and caveats: Persistent disease preferred TRBV28, TRBJ1-2 and TRBJ2-5; new disease, TRBV20-1 and TRBJ2-1.

The sample also formed part of further work on T cells in Graves' hyperthyroidism and ophthalmopathy. That work adds: Within blood appeared most thyroid clonotypes that had expanded above 0.001.

This chain connects TRBV14 to TRBJ2-1, with D perhaps TRBD2 (6 bases). The receptor was derived from a woman aged 18 to 35 with Graves disease. The source material was peripheral blood mononuclear cells (PBMCs), sampled at new diagnosis, from a patient treated with antithyroid drugs. Here the CDR3 reads CASSPWRGRYNEQFF. CDR3 nucleotides: TGTGCCAGCAGCCCCTGGAGGGGCCGGTACAATGAGCAGTTCTTC.